Each of the 2 T cell receptor beta chains below was sequenced from the same sample in a study of T cells in Graves' hyperthyroidism and ophthalmopathy. What was amplified from RNA transcripts were TCR beta CDR3 regions. HTBI primers were employed in a first-round RT-PCR of the TCR CDR3. TCRdb called the multiplex PCR reads again in MiXCR, with one record for every CDR3 protein. The sample yields over 300,000 distinct CDR3 sequences, roughly 13% seen once. The sequenced sample was blood. These receptors were obtained from a woman in her 40s with Graves' ophthalmopathy.

The chain joins TRBV30 to TRBJ2-3, with 7 bases matching TRBD2. The trim removed 4 bases at V and 2 bases at J, leaving 9 bases unmatched. CDR3 length: 15 amino acids. CDR1 is GTSNPN, CDR2 SVGIG, per germline (reference sequence). The CDR3 coding sequence is TGTGCCTGGAAGTTGGGGGACTACTACACAGATACGCAGTATTTT. Encoded protein: CAWKLGDYYTDTQYF.

In the case of this clonotype: This may be a read error: a much more frequent sequence differs by one nucleotide. V and J are TRBV7-2 and TRBJ2-3; 11 bases line up with TRBD1. Germline V gives CDR1 SGHTA, CDR2 FQGNSA. J lost 6 bases, V lost 10 bases, and 12 bases had no gene match. The CDR3 sequence is 15 residues long. This CDR3 is CAIIEDRGRKDTQYF. CDR3 DNA: TGTGCCATCATAGAGGACAGGGGGCGAAAGGATACGCAGTATTTT.